One and the same sample provided the 30 T cell receptor beta chains below, sequenced in a study of vaccination and CD4 T cells after COVID-19. Treatment meaning: roughly ten-day PBMC culture with coronavirus spike peptide pools or control peptides (ViraFEST assay). What these receptors recognize is not known. Cultured CD4+ T cell DNA underwent sequencing with the Oncomine TCR Beta short-read assay. TCRdb re-called the PCR reads through MiXCR, storing one row per CDR3 protein. This table has 9,000 to 15,000 distinct CDR3 sequences, 76% appearing once. Sequencing input: CD4+ T cells from blood, cultured in vitro. Every receptor here comes from a human donor who had recovered from COVID-19.

The V and J genes are TRBV15 and TRBJ2-7; D gene ambiguous. The CDR3 runs to 15 residues. Per germline, CDR1 LNHNV and CDR2 YYDKDF (reference sequence). Trimming pared 1 base from V and 1 base from J, leaving 11 bases between. The DNA for the CDR3 is TGTGCCACCAGCAGAGTCCCTTATTCGTCCTACGAGCAGTACTTC. Protein product: CATSRVPYSSYEQYF. Variable domain in full (rest from reference TRBV15 and TRBJ2-7): DAMVIQNPRYQVTQFGKPVTLSCSQTLNHNVMYWYQQKSSQAPKLLFHYYDKDFNNEADTPDNFQSRRPNTSFCFLDIRSPGLGDTAMYLCATSRVPYSSYEQYFGPGTRLTVT.

This clonotype showed up just a few times. This chain joins TRBV20-1 and TRBJ1-5; TRBD1 is a possible D gene (5 bases). The CDR3 has 14 amino acids. Trimming left V 5 bases short and J 9 bases short, with 20 bases between. Germline CDR1 reads DFQATT; CDR2 reads SNEGSKA (reference sequence). The CDR3 DNA reads TGCAGTGCTTGGACCCCGGACGGTAGGGGGCCCCAGCATTTT. Translated: CSAWTPDGRGPQHF.

The rearrangement uses TRBV20-1 and TRBJ1-5, with TRBD1 as a possible D gene (5 bases). CDR1 is DFQATT and CDR2 is SNEGSKA in the germline V gene (reference sequence). The CDR3 consists of 15 residues. The ends were cut back, 3 bases at V and 3 bases at J, with 15 bases in the middle. The chain's CDR3 is CSASWGWGTNQPQHF. The CDR3 region has the DNA TGCAGTGCTAGCTGGGGGTGGGGAACCAATCAGCCCCAGCATTTT.

The V call is TRBV6-5, the J call TRBJ2-7; D is unclear. Per the germline V gene, CDR1 is MNHEY and CDR2 is SVGAGI. The CDR3 has 15 residues. The V gene lost 1 base and the J gene lost 6 bases, with 16 bases spanning the gap. The chain's CDR3 is CASSYLPGRTREQYF. CDR3 DNA: TGTGCCAGCAGTTACTTGCCGGGCCGCACCCGCGAGCAGTACTTC.

The DNA for the CDR3 is TGCGCCAGCAGGGAATCCTATAATTCACCCCTCCACTTT. Its protein is CASRESYNSPLHF. The chain joins TRBV5-1 to TRBJ1-6; D is undetermined. V was clipped by 5 bases and J by 1 base, with 4 bases between them. Germline V gene data show CDR1 as SGHRS and CDR2 as YFSETQ. This CDR3 is built from 13 residues.

This clonotype was detected only a few times. The chain uses TRBV6-2 or TRBV6-3 and TRBJ2-7; the D gene is possibly TRBD1 (6 bases). The V end lost 6 bases, the J end lost 1 base, and 13 bases lay between the germline ends. The germline V gene has CDR1 MNHEY and CDR2 SVGEGT. The CDR3 loop spans 14 amino acids. CDR3 region: CASRGQFRSYEQYF. The DNA for the CDR3 is TGTGCCAGCAGAGGACAGTTTAGGTCCTACGAGCAGTACTTC.

The chain combines TRBV6-1 with TRBJ2-3, with D unresolved. Germline lookup yields CDR1 MNHNS and CDR2 SASEGT. V lost 8 bases to trimming and J lost 4 bases, with 7 bases between them. The CDR3 runs to 11 residues. This CDR3 is CASLIADTQYF. CDR3 nucleotide sequence: TGTGCCAGCCTCATCGCAGATACGCAGTATTTT.

CDR3 sequence reads: CASSAGQVGGNTIYF. The CDR3 DNA reads TGTGCCAGCAGCGCCGGACAGGTGGGGGGAAACACCATATATTTT. V and J are TRBV7-2 and TRBJ1-3; 7 bases fit TRBD1. The CDR3 has 15 amino acids. Germline CDR1 is SGHTA and CDR2 is FQGNSA. Trimming removed 5 bases from V and 4 bases from J; junction bases left unmatched: 8.

This clonotype turned up a few times. The V call is TRBV6-1, the J call TRBJ1-2, with 8 nucleotides matching TRBD1. CDR1 is MNHNS, CDR2 SASEGT, per germline. V shed 3 bases and J 4 bases; nucleotides not matched to a gene: 4. This CDR3 has 14 residues. The CDR3 here is CASSEQGAGYGYTF. In nucleotides, the CDR3 is TGTGCCAGCAGTGAGCAGGGGGCGGGCTATGGCTACACCTTC.

The gene calls are TRBV7-9 and TRBJ1-2; no clear D. Germline V lookup: CDR1 SEHNR, CDR2 FQNEAQ (reference sequence). V shed 0 bases and J shed 8 bases, with 10 bases lying between them. The CDR3 is made up of 13 amino acids. The CDR3 region has the DNA TGTGCCAGCAGCTTAGCAGGACTGACCGGCTACACCTTC. It yields the protein CASSLAGLTGYTF.

The V and J genes are TRBV20-1 and TRBJ1-2, with D perhaps matching TRBD1 (6 bases). V dropped 0 bases and J dropped 4 bases, with 15 bases sitting between them. This CDR3 has 15 amino acids. CDR1 is DFQATT, CDR2 SNEGSKA, per germline (reference sequence). CDR3 in amino acids: CSARDARGAIYGYTF. CDR3 DNA: TGCAGTGCTAGAGACGCTCGGGGGGCGATCTATGGCTACACCTTC.

This rearrangement joins TRBV6-2 or TRBV6-3 to TRBJ1-2, with 7 bases lining up with TRBD1. Germline CDR1 is MNHEY and CDR2 is SVGEGT. This CDR3 has 15 residues. V gave up 6 bases and J gave up 3 bases; unmatched junction bases: 10. The DNA for the CDR3 is TGTGCCAGCAGCCAAGGGGGACAGCGGGACTATGGCTACACCTTC. Amino acid sequence: CASSQGGQRDYGYTF.

The chain links TRBV27 to TRBJ1-3, with 7 bases identical to TRBD1. V shed 5 bases, J shed 2 bases, and the junction held 9 bases outside the gene matches. The germline V gene has CDR1 MNHEY and CDR2 SMNVEV (reference sequence). The CDR3 is made up of 16 amino acids. CDR3 sequence: CASSPLQGFPGNTIYF. CDR3 nucleotides: TGTGCCAGCAGTCCACTACAGGGGTTTCCTGGAAACACCATATATTTT.

This chain uses TRBV21-1 with TRBJ1-4. TRBV21-1 is shown as a pseudogene. The CDR3 contains 15 residues. This CDR3 is CASSKLHLFNEKLFF. The CDR3 DNA sequence: TGTGCCAGCAGCAAACTGCACTTATTTAATGAAAAACTGTTTTTT.

The chain employs TRBV24-1 and TRBJ1-1, with 7 bases aligning to TRBD1. Unmatched junction bases numbered 8, after V lost 1 base and J lost 10 bases. The CDR3 loop spans 14 amino acids. Germline assignment: CDR1 KGHDR and CDR2 SFDVKD. Written as DNA, the CDR3 is TGTGCCACCAGTGATTTTGGTCCAGGGGGGAGAGCTTTCTTT. Translating gives CATSDFGPGGRAFF.

The rearrangement joins TRBV6-1 to TRBJ1-2, with a possible D match to TRBD1 (5 bases). Per germline, CDR1 MNHNS and CDR2 SASEGT. V was trimmed by 7 bases and J by 5 bases, leaving 20 bases between them. There are 15 residues in the CDR3. The CDR3 loop is CASTRDGASPYGYTF. In nucleotides, the CDR3 is TGTGCCAGCACCCGCGATGGGGCAAGCCCGTATGGCTACACCTTC.

This clonotype came up once. The CDR3 sequence is CASKIAPNTGELFF. The CDR3 DNA reads TGCGCCAGCAAAATAGCGCCGAACACCGGGGAGCTGTTTTTT. This chain joins TRBV5-1 and TRBJ2-2, with D maybe TRBD2 (5 bases). V was cut by 6 bases and J by 0 bases, with 9 bases left in between. The CDR3 runs to 14 residues. From germline, CDR1 is SGHRS and CDR2 YFSETQ.

This chain uses TRBV27 with TRBJ1-2; 9 positions agree with TRBD1. This CDR3 has 13 residues. After removal of 6 bases from V and 8 bases from J, the junction contained 7 bases not matched to a gene. Germline V gene lookup returns CDR1 MNHEY and CDR2 SMNVEV (reference sequence). CDR3 sequence reads: CASRPGQGSGYTF. The CDR3, as DNA: TGTGCCAGCAGACCGGGACAGGGAAGCGGCTACACCTTC.

The chain recombines TRBV25-1 with TRBJ2-3, with 11 bases aligning to TRBD2. V trimming: 4 bases; J trimming: 1 base; junction bases outside the gene matches: 7. There are 17 residues in the CDR3. Germline V gene sequence: CDR1 MGHDK, CDR2 SYGVNS. CDR3 sequence: CASSAGTSGRRTDTQYF. In nucleotides, the CDR3 is TGTGCCAGCAGTGCCGGGACTAGCGGTAGACGCACAGATACGCAGTATTTT.

The chain carries TRBV28 and TRBJ1-2; 8 bases agree with TRBD1. The CDR3 extends over 14 amino acids. The ends lost 9 bases at V and 4 bases at J; junction bases unmatched: 10. Germline CDR1 MDHEN, CDR2 SYDVKM. In DNA form, the CDR3 reads TGTGCCAGTTTTCTCAGGGGGCGGGGCTATGGCTACACCTTC. Translation: CASFLRGRGYGYTF.

The gene calls are TRBV7-2 and TRBJ2-7; TRBD2 might be the D (6 bases). Trimming took off 1 base at V and 0 bases at J, with 7 bases between the two ends. The CDR3 is 14 residues long. Germline CDR1 and CDR2: SGHTA and FQGNSA. Written as DNA, the CDR3 is TGTGCCAGCAGCTTAGGCGGGATCTCCTACGAGCAGTACTTC. Its translation is CASSLGGISYEQYF.

CDR3 coding DNA: TGTGCCAGCAGTAACCCTCCAGCGACGGTTGCCCAGTACTTC. It translates to CASSNPPATVAQYF. V usage is TRBV6-1 and J usage is TRBJ2-5; D unclear. Looked up from germline, CDR1 is MNHNS and CDR2 is SASEGT. Trimming took 5 bases from V and 9 from J, leaving 19 bases between them. The CDR3 contains 14 residues.

The chain carries TRBV7-2 and TRBJ1-1, with D possibly matching TRBD1 (5 bases). This CDR3 has 13 residues. Germline V gene sequence: CDR1 SGHTA, CDR2 FQGNSA. The ends were cut back, 7 bases at V and 5 bases at J, with 14 bases in the middle. The CDR3 DNA reads TGTGCCAGCACCCTAGGGGTGGGGACTGAAGCTTTCTTT. Translated, it gives CASTLGVGTEAFF.

The chain recombines TRBV30 with TRBJ1-5, with TRBD1 identical over 8 bases. This CDR3 is built from 13 residues. CDR1 is GTSNPN and CDR2 is SVGIG in the germline V gene (reference sequence). The trim removed 3 bases at V and 2 bases at J, leaving 0 bases unmatched. CDR3 nucleotide sequence: TGTGCCTGGAGGGGACAGGGCAATCAGCCCCAGCATTTT. Amino acids: CAWRGQGNQPQHF.

J is TRBJ1-5 and V is TRBV7-2, with 7 bases matching TRBD1. The CDR3 sequence is 15 residues long. V was pared by 4 bases and J by 4 bases, with 7 bases of the junction left unmatched. CDR1 SGHTA and CDR2 FQGNSA come from the germline V gene. The CDR3 region is CASSSANRGNQPQHF. CDR3 bases: TGTGCCAGCAGCTCAGCAAACAGGGGAAATCAGCCCCAGCATTTT.

The chain is built from TRBV7-9 and TRBJ2-3, with 10 bases matching TRBD2. Germline values: CDR1 SEHNR, CDR2 FQNEAQ (reference sequence). V was clipped by 5 bases and J by 4 bases; unmatched bases: 12. The CDR3 covers 17 residues. The CDR3 sequence is CASSQTRAGGGSDTQYF. DNA for the CDR3: TGTGCCAGCAGCCAAACACGAGCGGGAGGGGGGTCAGATACGCAGTATTTT.

In DNA form, the CDR3 reads TGTGCCAGCAGCCAAGATCCCGGGACAGTGAGAGAGACCCAGTACTTC. Protein sequence: CASSQDPGTVRETQYF. The chain has TRBV14 and TRBJ2-5; 7 bases agree with TRBD1. The CDR3 runs 16 residues. The V gene end was trimmed by 0 bases and the J gene end by 4 bases; junction bases not matched to a gene: 8. CDR1 and CDR2 (germline): SGHDN, FVKESK.

V gene TRBV7-2 combines with J gene TRBJ2-7; D uncertain. The length of the CDR3 is 12 residues. Trimming left V 6 bases short and J 3 bases short, with 9 bases between. Germline V gene data show CDR1 as SGHTA and CDR2 as FQGNSA. The CDR3 reads CASSSKYYEQYF. As DNA, the CDR3 is TGTGCCAGCAGTTCTAAGTACTACGAGCAGTACTTC.

This rearrangement joins TRBV6-5 to TRBJ1-5; tentative D call: TRBD1 (6 bases). Trimming removed 0 bases from V and 2 bases from J, with 14 bases in between. Germline V gene data show CDR1 as MNHEY and CDR2 as SVGAGI. This CDR3 comprises 17 residues. The CDR3 DNA reads TGTGCCAGCAGTTACTCGGCTCCTGGGGGCGGCAATCAGCCCCAGCATTTT. Translated: CASSYSAPGGGNQPQHF.

This chain uses TRBV2 with TRBJ2-7; D remains unclear. Trimming stripped 8 bases from V and 4 bases from J, with 18 bases between. Germline assignment: CDR1 SNHLY and CDR2 FYNNEI. CDR3 length: 14 amino acids. CDR3 nucleotides: TGTGCCAGCCGTGGAAGCAGTGGTTTATACGAGCAGTACTTC. Amino acid sequence: CASRGSSGLYEQYF. The whole variable domain, remainder taken from reference TRBV2 and TRBJ2-7, is EPEVTQTPSHQVTQMGQEVILRCVPISNHLYFYWYRQILGQKVEFLVSFYNNEISEKSEIFDDQFSVERPDGSNFTLKIRSTKLEDSAMYFCASRGSSGLYEQYFGPGTRLTVT.